This T cell receptor (beta chain) is from a study of identical twins. This clonotype appeared a few times. A junction end diverges from the germline sequence, so it may reflect a read error. This CDR3 spans 16 amino acids. CDR1 and CDR2 from the germline V gene are DFQATT and SNEGSKA (reference sequence). MiXCR was run by TCRdb on the 5' RACE reads, yielding one entry per CDR3 protein. The sample includes about 220,000 distinct CDR3 sequences, 6.5% seen only once; the top ten take just over 14%. These same data were also listed under a study on T cells expressing NK-cell markers.

The V gene is TRBV20-1, the J gene TRBJ2-7, with 7 nucleotides matching TRBD1. The sample comprised CD8+ T cells sorted from blood. The source is a woman in her late teens or twenties in good health. This chain's CDR3 is CSARGEGAPGFNEQYF. CDR3 DNA: TGCAGTGCAAGAGGAGAGGGGGCGCCGGGATTCAACGAGCAGTACTTC.